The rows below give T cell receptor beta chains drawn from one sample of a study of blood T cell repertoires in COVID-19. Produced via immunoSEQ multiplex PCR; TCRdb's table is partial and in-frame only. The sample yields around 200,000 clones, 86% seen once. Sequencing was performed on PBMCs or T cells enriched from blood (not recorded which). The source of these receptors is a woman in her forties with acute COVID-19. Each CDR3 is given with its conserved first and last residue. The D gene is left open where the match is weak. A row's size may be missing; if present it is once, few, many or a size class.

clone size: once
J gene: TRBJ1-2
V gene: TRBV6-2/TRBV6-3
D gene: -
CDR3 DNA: TGTGCCAGCAGTTACTCCCTCGCGGATCTAAACTATGGCTACACCTTC
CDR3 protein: CASSYSLADLNYGYTF

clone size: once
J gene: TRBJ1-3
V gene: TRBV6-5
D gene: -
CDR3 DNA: TGTGCCAGCAGTTACTCACAGGGAATTGGAAACACCATATATTTT
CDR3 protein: CASSYSQGIGNTIYF

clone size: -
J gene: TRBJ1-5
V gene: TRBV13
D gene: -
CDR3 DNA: TGTGCCAGCAGCGCGGGGGGGGGCGCGGGTCAGCCCCAGCATTTT
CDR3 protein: CASSAGGGAGQPQHF

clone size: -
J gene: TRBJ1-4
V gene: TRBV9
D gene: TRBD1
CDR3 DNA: TGTGCCAGCAGCGTACAAGGACAGGGGGCTGGAGAAAAACTGTTTTTT
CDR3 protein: CASSVQGQGAGEKLFF

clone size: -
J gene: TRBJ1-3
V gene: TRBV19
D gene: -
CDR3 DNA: TGTGCCAGTAGCCCAAGACACCCCTCTGGAAACACCATATATTTT
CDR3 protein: CASSPRHPSGNTIYF

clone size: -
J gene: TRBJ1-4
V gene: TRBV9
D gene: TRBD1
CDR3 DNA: TGTGCCAGCAGTCGCCGGGACAGTAATGAAAAACTGTTTTTT
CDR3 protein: CASSRRDSNEKLFF

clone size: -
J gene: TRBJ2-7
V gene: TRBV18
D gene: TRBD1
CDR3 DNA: TGTGCCAGCTCAAGGAAGGGGGACAGGGGGCCCCACGAGCAGTACTTC
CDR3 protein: CASSRKGDRGPHEQYF

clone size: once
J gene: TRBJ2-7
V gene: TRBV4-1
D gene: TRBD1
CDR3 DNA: TGCGCCAGCAGCCAGGCGACAGGGACCTCCTACGAGCAGTACTTC
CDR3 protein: CASSQATGTSYEQYF

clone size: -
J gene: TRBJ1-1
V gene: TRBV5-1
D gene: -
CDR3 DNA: TGCGCCAGCTATGGCAGGGGACGGACTGAAGCTTTCTTT
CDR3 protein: CASYGRGRTEAFF

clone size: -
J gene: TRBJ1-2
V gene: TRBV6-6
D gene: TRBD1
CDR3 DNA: TGTGCCAGCAGTGTCCTGTCCGGGACAGCTAACTATGGCTACACCTTC
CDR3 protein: CASSVLSGTANYGYTF

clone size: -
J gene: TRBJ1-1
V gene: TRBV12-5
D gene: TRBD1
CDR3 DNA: TGTGCTAGTGGTTTGGTAGTCACGGGACAGGGCGTGTGGGGCTCTGAAGCTTTCTTT
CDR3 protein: CASGLVVTGQGVWGSEAFF

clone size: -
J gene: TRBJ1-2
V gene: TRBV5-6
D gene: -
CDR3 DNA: TGTGCCAGCAGCTTGCGAGGTATTGACTATGGCTACACCTTC
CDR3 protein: CASSLRGIDYGYTF

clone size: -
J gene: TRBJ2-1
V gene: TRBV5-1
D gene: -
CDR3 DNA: TGCGCCAGCAGCTTGGTTCCGGTCTATTTCTTC
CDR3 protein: CASSLVPVYFF

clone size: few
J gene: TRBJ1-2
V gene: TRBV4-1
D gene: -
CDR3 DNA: TGCGCCAGCAGCGCAGGGGACTATGGCTACACCTTC
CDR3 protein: CASSAGDYGYTF

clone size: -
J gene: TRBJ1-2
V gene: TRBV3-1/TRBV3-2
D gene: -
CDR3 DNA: TGTGCCAGCAGCCAGGGAGGAGGCTACACCTTC
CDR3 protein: CASSQGGGYTF

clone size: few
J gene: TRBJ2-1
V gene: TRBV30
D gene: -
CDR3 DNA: TGTGCCTGGAGTGACAGGTCCCTCCCCAACAATGAGCAGTTCTTC
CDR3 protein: CAWSDRSLPNNEQFF

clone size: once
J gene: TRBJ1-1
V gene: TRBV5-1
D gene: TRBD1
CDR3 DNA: TGCGCCAGCAGCTTGGGCAAGACAGGGGGCACTGAAGCTTTCTTT
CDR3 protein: CASSLGKTGGTEAFF

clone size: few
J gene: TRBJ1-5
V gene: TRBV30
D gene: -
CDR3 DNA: TGTGCCTGGAGTGTAAGGGCCCCCGGGAGGAATCAGCCCCAGCATTTT
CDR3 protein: CAWSVRAPGRNQPQHF

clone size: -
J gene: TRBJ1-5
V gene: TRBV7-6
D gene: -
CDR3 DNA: TGTGCCAGCAGCCTTCGTCAGGGTCAGCCCCAGCATTTT
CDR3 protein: CASSLRQGQPQHF

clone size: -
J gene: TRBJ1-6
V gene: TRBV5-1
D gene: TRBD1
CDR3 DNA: TGCGCCAGCAGCTTGGTCTCGGGTGACAGGGTCTATCCAAATTCACCCCTCCACTTT
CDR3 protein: CASSLVSGDRVYPNSPLHF

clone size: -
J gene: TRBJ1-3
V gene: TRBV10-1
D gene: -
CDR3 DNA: TGCGCCAGCAGTGAAGGGGTGGGGGGAAACACCATATATTTT
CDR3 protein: CASSEGVGGNTIYF

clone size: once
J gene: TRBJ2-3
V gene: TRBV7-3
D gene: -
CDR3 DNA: TGTGCCAGCAGCTTAGTCTTCACAGATACGCAGTATTTT
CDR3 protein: CASSLVFTDTQYF

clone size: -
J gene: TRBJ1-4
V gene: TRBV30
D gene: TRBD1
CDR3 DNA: TGTGCCTGGAGTGTACCTCCCCCACGGACAGGGCCGAATGAAAAACTGTTTTTT
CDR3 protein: CAWSVPPPRTGPNEKLFF

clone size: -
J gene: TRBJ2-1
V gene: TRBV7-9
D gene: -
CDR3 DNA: TGTGCCAGCAGCTTAGCCAGATACAATGAGCAGTTCTTC
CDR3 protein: CASSLARYNEQFF

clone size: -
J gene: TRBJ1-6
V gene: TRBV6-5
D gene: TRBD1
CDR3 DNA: TGTGCCAGCGGGACAGAAGACGGTTCACCCCTCCACTTT
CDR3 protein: CASGTEDGSPLHF

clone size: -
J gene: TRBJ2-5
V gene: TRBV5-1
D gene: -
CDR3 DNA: TGCGCCAGCAGCGGAGGACGGGGAGTCCAAGAGACCCAGTACTTC
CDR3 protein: CASSGGRGVQETQYF

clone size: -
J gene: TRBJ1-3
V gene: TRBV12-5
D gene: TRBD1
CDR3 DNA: TGTGCTAGTGGTTTGTGGGCAGGGGGCTTTTTTGGAAACACCATATATTTT
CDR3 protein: CASGLWAGGFFGNTIYF

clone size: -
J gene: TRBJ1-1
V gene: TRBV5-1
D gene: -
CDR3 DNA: TGCGCCAGCAGCCGAAGGGCCCAAGGGGGCACTGAAGCTTTCTTT
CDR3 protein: CASSRRAQGGTEAFF

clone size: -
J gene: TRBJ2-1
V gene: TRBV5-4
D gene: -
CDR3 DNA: TGTGCCAGCAGCCTCGGGACTGGGTTATCGGACGAGCAGTTCTTC
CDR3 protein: CASSLGTGLSDEQFF

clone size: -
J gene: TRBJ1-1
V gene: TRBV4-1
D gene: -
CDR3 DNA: TGCGCCAGCACCGGGGTACCACCTGGAGGGAAGGGGGCTTTCTTT
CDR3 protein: CASTGVPPGGKGAFF

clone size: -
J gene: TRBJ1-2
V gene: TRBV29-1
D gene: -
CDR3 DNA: TGCAGCGTTGAAGAGAGGGAAATTAACTATGGCTACACCTTC
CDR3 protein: CSVEEREINYGYTF

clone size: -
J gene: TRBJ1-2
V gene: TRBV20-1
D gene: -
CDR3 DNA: TGCAGTGCCATCGGAGAGAATGGCTACACCTTC
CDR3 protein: CSAIGENGYTF

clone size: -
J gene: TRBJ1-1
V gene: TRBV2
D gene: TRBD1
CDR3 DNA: TGTGCCAGCAGGGACGACAGGGCCACTGAAGCTTTCTTT
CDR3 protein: CASRDDRATEAFF

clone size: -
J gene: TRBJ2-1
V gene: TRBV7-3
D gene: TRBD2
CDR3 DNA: TGTGCCAGCAGGCTCGGGGGGAGCTCCTACAATGAGCAGTTCTTC
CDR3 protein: CASRLGGSSYNEQFF

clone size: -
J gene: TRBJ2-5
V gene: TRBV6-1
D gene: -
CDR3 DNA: TGTGCCAGCAGTGAGTCAGGGCGGCGGGAGACCCAGTACTTC
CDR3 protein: CASSESGRRETQYF

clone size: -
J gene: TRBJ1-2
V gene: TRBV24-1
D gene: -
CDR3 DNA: TGTGCCACCAGGATGGGGGGTGGTGGCTACACCTTC
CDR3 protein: CATRMGGGGYTF

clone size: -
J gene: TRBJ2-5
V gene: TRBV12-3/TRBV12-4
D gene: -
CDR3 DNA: TGTGCCAGCAGGGTGGGGGCGGCGGAGACCCAGTACTTC
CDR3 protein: CASRVGAAETQYF

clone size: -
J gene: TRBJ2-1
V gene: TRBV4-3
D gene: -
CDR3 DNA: TGCGCCAGCAGCTTCGGGGACTTTCCAAATGAGCAGTTCTTC
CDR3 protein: CASSFGDFPNEQFF

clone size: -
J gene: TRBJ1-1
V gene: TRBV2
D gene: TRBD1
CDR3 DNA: TGTGCCAGCAGTATACAGGGGGCTCACACTGAAGCTTTCTTT
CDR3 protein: CASSIQGAHTEAFF

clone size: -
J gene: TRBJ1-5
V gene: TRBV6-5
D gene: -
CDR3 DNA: TGTGCCAGCAGTATCGGGGGAAGCAATCAGCCCCAGCATTTT
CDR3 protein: CASSIGGSNQPQHF

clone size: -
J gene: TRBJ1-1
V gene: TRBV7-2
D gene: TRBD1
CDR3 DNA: TGTGCCAGCAGCATGCGGACAGGAATGAACACTGAAGCTTTCTTT
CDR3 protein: CASSMRTGMNTEAFF

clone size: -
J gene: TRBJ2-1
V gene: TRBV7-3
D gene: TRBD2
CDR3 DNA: TGTGCCAGCAGCTTAGGCGGGGGCTCCTACAATGAGCAGTTCTTC
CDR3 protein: CASSLGGGSYNEQFF

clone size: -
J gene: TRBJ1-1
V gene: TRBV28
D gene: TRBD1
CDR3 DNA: TGTGCCAGCAGCGAGGGACAGCTTAACACTGAAGCTTTCTTT
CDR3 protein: CASSEGQLNTEAFF

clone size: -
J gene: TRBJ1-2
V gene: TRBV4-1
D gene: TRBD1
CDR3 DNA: TGCGCCAGCAGCCAACCTCTTGGACAGGGCCACTATGGCTACACCTTC
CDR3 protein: CASSQPLGQGHYGYTF

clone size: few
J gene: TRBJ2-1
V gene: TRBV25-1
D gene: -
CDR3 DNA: TGTGCCAGCGGAGGGACTCCCCGGTGGCAGTTCTTC
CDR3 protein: CASGGTPRWQFF

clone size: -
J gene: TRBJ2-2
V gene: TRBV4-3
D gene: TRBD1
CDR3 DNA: TGCGCCAGCAGCCAAGGGACAGGGGGGTGGGAGCTGTTTTTT
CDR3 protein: CASSQGTGGWELFF

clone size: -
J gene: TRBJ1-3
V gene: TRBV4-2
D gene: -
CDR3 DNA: TGTGCCAGCAGCCAAGACTGGGCACCACGCAGTGGAAACACCATATATTTT
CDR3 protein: CASSQDWAPRSGNTIYF